A single sample gave rise to the 32 T cell receptor beta chains below, sequenced in a study of T cells in Graves' hyperthyroidism and ophthalmopathy. Amplification yielded TCR beta CDR3 regions, with RNA transcripts as the source. Researchers ran a first-round RT-PCR on the TCR CDR3 using the HTBI primer set. Via MiXCR, TCRdb re-called the multiplex PCR reads, giving one row per CDR3 protein. The table lists 550,000 to 700,000 distinct CDR3 sequences, about 15% of them singletons. The sequencing input was blood. The origin of the receptors is a woman aged 40 to 50 with Graves' ophthalmopathy.

This clonotype was detected many times. This chain connects TRBV27 to TRBJ2-7; 7 bases are shared with TRBD2. V dropped 5 bases and J dropped 3; count of bases not matched to a gene: 13. The CDR3 runs to 16 residues. The germline V gene encodes CDR1 MNHEY and CDR2 SMNVEV (reference sequence). CDR3 sequence: CASSGTAGASRYEQYF. CDR3 DNA sequence: TGTGCCAGCAGTGGGACGGCGGGAGCAAGCCGCTACGAGCAGTACTTC.

This clonotype appeared many times. V usage is TRBV27 and J usage is TRBJ1-1, with 8 positions matching TRBD1. Germline V gene sequence: CDR1 MNHEY, CDR2 SMNVEV (reference sequence). V was clipped by 4 bases and J by 4 bases; unmatched bases: 5. CDR3 size: 14 residues. CDR3 loop: CASSSGQGVTEAFF. The CDR3 nucleotides are TGTGCCAGCAGTTCTGGACAGGGAGTCACTGAAGCTTTCTTT.

The gene calls are TRBV28 and TRBJ2-7; 8 bases are a match to TRBD2. Germline V CDR1 and CDR2: MDHEN, SYDVKM. The V segment lost 5 bases and the J segment 4 bases; nucleotides outside the gene matches: 10. The CDR3 totals 15 residues. CDR3 DNA: TGTGCCAGCAGTCAGGCGGGGGGCTCCACGTACGAGCAGTACTTC. This gives the protein CASSQAGGSTYEQYF.

This clonotype was recorded at least ten times. V usage is TRBV6-2 or TRBV6-3 and J usage is TRBJ2-7, with TRBD2 identical over 11 bases. CDR3 size: 17 residues. Germline values: CDR1 MNHEY, CDR2 SVGEGT. J gave up 4 bases and V 0 bases, and 8 bases lay outside the gene matches. The CDR3 loop reads CASSYSTGLAVGYEQYF. CDR3 bases: TGTGCCAGCAGTTACTCGACGGGACTAGCGGTGGGTTACGAGCAGTACTTC.

This clonotype was seen ten or more times. The chain combines TRBV7-9 with TRBJ2-7; TRBD2 matches 7 bases. V was pared by 5 bases and J by 1 base, with 8 bases of the junction left unmatched. Germline-derived CDR1 and CDR2 are SEHNR and FQNEAQ (reference sequence). This CDR3 contains 15 residues. DNA for the CDR3: TGTGCCAGCAGCCCCGGGGCTAGCGGTTCCTACGAGCAGTACTTC. Translation gives CASSPGASGSYEQYF.

This clonotype has just a few counts. The rearrangement joins TRBV24-1 to TRBJ1-2; D might be TRBD1 (6 bases). The germline CDR1 and CDR2 sequences are KGHDR and SFDVKD. V was clipped by 2 bases and J by 4 bases, with 7 bases between them. This CDR3 contains 13 residues. CDR3: CATSDSGAYGYTF. CDR3 bases: TGTGCCACCAGTGATTCGGGGGCCTATGGCTACACCTTC.

The V and J genes are TRBV29-1 and TRBJ2-7, with D possibly being TRBD2 (6 bases). The V end lost 2 bases, the J end lost 0 bases, and 14 bases lay between the germline ends. Germline V gives CDR1 SQVTM, CDR2 ANQGSEA. The CDR3 is 15 amino acids. The CDR3 loop reads CSVEWLARSSYEQYF. The CDR3 region has the DNA TGCAGCGTTGAATGGCTAGCGCGATCCTCCTACGAGCAGTACTTC.

The genes are TRBV6-2 or TRBV6-3 and TRBJ2-5; 9 nucleotides agree with TRBD1. Germline assignment: CDR1 MNHEY and CDR2 SVGEGT. The CDR3 spans 16 residues. The V segment lost 0 bases and the J segment 2 bases; nucleotides outside the gene matches: 4. The CDR3 DNA follows: TGTGCCAGCAGTTACTCAGGGACAGGGAAACAAGAGACCCAGTACTTC. Translation gives CASSYSGTGKQETQYF.

This clonotype has at least ten counts. The rearrangement uses TRBV28 and TRBJ2-7; no clear D gene. Germline loops: CDR1 MDHEN, CDR2 SYDVKM. This CDR3 region has 12 residues. Deletions cut 5 bases from V and 9 bases from J, with 14 bases between. CDR3 DNA sequence: TGTGCCAGCAGTCCGAGCTCCTCACGGCAGTACTTC. Translating gives CASSPSSSRQYF.

This clonotype was seen many times. This chain connects TRBV29-1 to TRBJ2-7; TRBD2 is a possible D gene (5 bases). V shed 4 bases and J shed 3 bases, with 13 bases lying between them. The CDR3 totals 13 residues. The V gene's germline CDR1 is SQVTM and CDR2 ANQGSEA. CDR3 in amino acids: CSVVIGLDYEQYF. The CDR3 bases are TGCAGCGTTGTGATCGGACTGGACTACGAGCAGTACTTC.

V usage is TRBV29-1 and J usage is TRBJ2-5; D may correspond to TRBD1 or TRBD2 (6 bases each). Germline values: CDR1 SQVTM, CDR2 ANQGSEA. The CDR3 covers 13 residues. Trimming removed 2 bases from V and 5 bases from J, with 12 bases in between. CDR3 coding DNA: TGCAGCGTTGAATTTCAGGGGAGGGAGACCCAGTACTTC. Translated, it gives CSVEFQGRETQYF.

In its sample, this clonotype was seen many times. This sequence joins TRBV24-1 and TRBJ2-7; D gene ambiguous. Germline V gives CDR1 KGHDR, CDR2 SFDVKD. The CDR3 is 12 amino acids. The V end lost 5 bases, the J end lost 0 bases, and 4 bases lay between the germline ends. The CDR3 DNA sequence: TGTGCCACCAGTGGGGGCTCCTACGAGCAGTACTTC. Encoded protein: CATSGGSYEQYF.

This clonotype was picked up many times. The V gene is TRBV11-3, the J gene TRBJ2-7; D gene ambiguous. The germline V gene encodes CDR1 SGHNT and CDR2 YENEEA. The CDR3 loop spans 12 amino acids. The V and J ends lost 2 bases and 7 bases respectively, with 9 bases between them. The CDR3 coding sequence is TGTGCCAGCAGCTTAAGGTCGGATGAGCAGTACTTC. Encoded protein: CASSLRSDEQYF.

This clonotype was detected ten times or more. The J gene is TRBJ2-7, the V gene TRBV30; a possible D gene is TRBD2 (5 bases). Trimming pared 2 bases from V and 3 bases from J, leaving 14 bases between. Germline V lookup: CDR1 GTSNPN, CDR2 SVGIG (reference sequence). This CDR3 is 14 amino acids long. The CDR3 DNA reads TGTGCCTGGAGTCTCGGGGTTGGAAACTACGAGCAGTACTTC. It codes for CAWSLGVGNYEQYF. The entire variable domain, with the rest obtained from reference TRBV30 and TRBJ2-7, is as follows: SQTIHQWPATLVQPVGSPLSLECTVEGTSNPNLYWYRQAAGRGLQLLFYSVGIGQISSEVPQNLSASRPQDRQFILSSKKLLLSDSGFYLCAWSLGVGNYEQYFGPGTRLTVT.

V usage is TRBV6-1 and J usage is TRBJ2-7, with D perhaps assigned TRBD1 or TRBD2 (6 bases each). Germline V gene lookup returns CDR1 MNHNS and CDR2 SASEGT. Trimming took off 5 bases at V and 2 bases at J, with 16 bases between the two ends. The CDR3 covers 15 residues. CDR3 in amino acids: CASSPWAGQAYEQYF. The CDR3 nucleotides are TGTGCCAGCAGTCCTTGGGCGGGACAAGCCTACGAGCAGTACTTC.

The sample holds many counts of this clonotype. Given a much more abundant clone one base away, this may be a read error. V usage is TRBV6-2 or TRBV6-3 and J usage is TRBJ2-7, with D perhaps matching TRBD2 (5 bases). The CDR3 runs 13 residues. Looked up from germline, CDR1 is MNHEY and CDR2 is SVGEGT. The CDR3 coding sequence is TGTGCCAGCAGCCCAGACTACACCTACGAGCAGCACTTC. Translating it yields CASSPDYTYEQHF.

This clonotype was counted ten times or more. Compared with germline, one end of the junction differs, possibly owing to a read error. V and J are TRBV12-5 and TRBJ1-1; 7 bases match TRBD1. The CDR3 contains 15 residues. The germline CDR1 and CDR2 sequences are LGHNT and FRNRAP. DNA of the CDR3: TGTGCTAGTGTTCTTAGCAGGGGGGTGAACGCTGAAGCTTTCTTT. It codes for CASVLSRGVNAEAFF.

This clonotype was detected once. This chain uses TRBV9 with TRBJ2-2; D is possibly TRBD2 (5 bases). CDR1 and CDR2 (germline): SGDLS, YYNGEE. V was shortened by 0 bases and J by 4 bases, with 10 bases between the two germline ends. This CDR3 is 15 amino acids long. In DNA, the CDR3 is TGTGCCAGCAGCGTAGCGGGAAGGGTCACCGGGGAGCTGTTTTTT. This gives the protein CASSVAGRVTGELFF.

The V and J genes are TRBV12-3 or TRBV12-4 and TRBJ1-1, with 7 bases aligning to TRBD1. V lost 3 bases to trimming and J lost 7 bases; unmatched junction nucleotides: 11. The CDR3 contains 15 residues. CDR3 sequence reads: CASSFKTGIRGEAFF. In nucleotides, the CDR3 is TGTGCCAGCAGTTTTAAGACAGGGATTCGTGGTGAAGCTTTCTTT.

This clonotype was observed many times. The chain recombines TRBV7-3 with TRBJ2-2, with D perhaps TRBD2 (6 bases). CDR3 length: 12 residues. Trimming stripped 8 bases from V and 6 bases from J, with 10 bases between. Germline V lookup: CDR1 SGHTA, CDR2 FQGTGA. DNA for the CDR3: TGTGCCAGCGGAGGAGGGGCCGGGGAGCTGTTTTTT. Translated: CASGGGAGELFF. The full variable domain, its missing parts supplied by reference TRBV7-3 and TRBJ2-2, is GAGVSQTPSNKVTEKGKYVELRCDPISGHTALYWYRQSLGQGPEFLIYFQGTGAADDSGLPNDRFFAVRPEGSVSTLKIQRTERGDSAVYLCASGGGAGELFFGEGSRLTVL.

This sequence joins TRBV6-1 and TRBJ1-1; D remains unclear. V shed 5 bases and J shed 1 base, with 11 bases lying between them. The V gene's germline CDR1 is MNHNS and CDR2 SASEGT. This CDR3 has 14 amino acids. This CDR3 reads CASSTPRKNTEAFF. The CDR3 region has the DNA TGTGCCAGCAGTACCCCACGAAAGAACACTGAAGCTTTCTTT.

The chain recombines TRBV4-1 with TRBJ1-2; 7 bases map to TRBD1. Germline values: CDR1 MGHRA, CDR2 YSYEKL. The CDR3 covers 14 residues. V shed 4 bases, J shed 6 bases, and the junction held 8 bases outside the gene matches. This chain's CDR3 is CASSRTGQADGYTF. In nucleotides, the CDR3 is TGCGCCAGCAGCCGAACCGGACAGGCAGATGGCTACACCTTC.

This clonotype was observed many times. The rearrangement uses TRBV11-2 and TRBJ2-1; TRBD2 agrees at 7 bases. This CDR3 is 16 amino acids long. In germline, CDR1 is SGHAT, CDR2 FQNNGV. Unmatched junction bases numbered 10, after V lost 1 base and J lost 7 bases. In nucleotides, the CDR3 is TGTGCCAGCAGCTTAGGGGGCGGGAGTAGAAGGAATGAGCAGTTCTTC. The encoded protein is CASSLGGGSRRNEQFF.

This clonotype was seen many times. The rearrangement joins TRBV5-6 to TRBJ2-7; a weak D match, TRBD2 (6 bases). Looked up from germline, CDR1 is SGHDT and CDR2 is YYEEEE. CDR3 length equals 14 residues. V dropped 0 bases and J dropped 2 bases, with 9 bases sitting between them. CDR3 region: CASSLVEGAYEQYF. The CDR3 DNA reads as TGTGCCAGCAGCTTGGTGGAGGGAGCCTACGAGCAGTACTTC.

The gene calls are TRBV6-1 and TRBJ1-5, with a tentative D call TRBD1 (6 bases). Per the germline V gene, CDR1 is MNHNS and CDR2 is SASEGT. V was cut by 5 bases and J by 7 bases, with 12 bases left in between. The length of the CDR3 is 13 residues. In DNA form, the CDR3 reads TGTGCCAGCAGTCGGGCAGGGGACCAGCCCCAGCATTTT. Its translation: CASSRAGDQPQHF.

This clonotype was observed at least ten times. The chain is built from TRBV28 and TRBJ1-1; no clear D gene. The germline V and J ends were trimmed by 6 bases and 1 base, with 6 bases remaining between them. The CDR3 contains 12 residues. The germline gives CDR1 MDHEN, CDR2 SYDVKM. The CDR3 sequence: CASRYWNTEAFF. In DNA, the CDR3 is TGTGCCAGCAGATACTGGAACACTGAAGCTTTCTTT.

This clonotype appeared a few times. The V and J genes are TRBV11-2 and TRBJ2-4; D not resolved. The CDR3 consists of 15 residues. The germline CDR1 and CDR2 sequences are SGHAT and FQNNGV. V shed 1 base and J shed 3 bases, with 10 bases lying between them. CDR3 amino acids: CASSLVSRDKNIQYF. Here the CDR3 DNA reads TGTGCCAGCAGCTTAGTATCCCGCGACAAAAACATTCAGTACTTC.

This clonotype has at least ten counts. This chain links TRBV29-1 with TRBJ1-2; D is ambiguous. The CDR3 runs to 16 residues. Trimming took off 6 bases at V and 2 bases at J, with 22 bases between the two ends. Germline-derived CDR1 and CDR2 are SQVTM and ANQGSEA. The CDR3 region has the DNA TGCAGCGTCACGACCGGTAAAGGGATCCGCAACTATGGCTACACCTTC. Encoded protein: CSVTTGKGIRNYGYTF.

Ten or more counts support this clonotype. J is TRBJ1-3 and V is TRBV4-1, with D unresolved. The germline CDR1 and CDR2 sequences are MGHRA and YSYEKL. The ends were cut back, 1 base at V and 2 bases at J, with 9 bases in the middle. The length of the CDR3 is 15 residues. The CDR3 DNA follows: TGCGCCAGCAGCCAAGTCGGAGGGACTGGAAACACCATATATTTT. Amino acid sequence: CASSQVGGTGNTIYF.

Ten or more counts support this clonotype. This chain joins TRBV25-1 and TRBJ2-7; D possibly corresponds to TRBD2 (7 bases). This CDR3 region has 13 residues. CDR1 is MGHDK, CDR2 SYGVNS, per germline. The V end lost 6 bases, the J end lost 4 bases, and 13 bases lay between the germline ends. For the CDR3, the DNA is TGTGCCAGCAGGAGGGGGGGTAGGTACGAGCAGTACTTC. Its protein is CASRRGGRYEQYF.

This clonotype has at least ten counts. The chain links TRBV7-9 to TRBJ1-2, with unresolved D. Deletions cut 2 bases from V and 6 bases from J, with 10 bases between. Germline V CDR1 and CDR2: SEHNR, FQNEAQ (reference sequence). There are 13 residues in the CDR3. Here the CDR3 DNA reads TGTGCCAGCAGCTTACAACAGTCTGATGGCTACACCTTC. Its translation: CASSLQQSDGYTF.

This clonotype was counted at least ten times. V and J are TRBV20-1 and TRBJ2-7; the match to TRBD1 covers 10 bases. This CDR3 comprises 15 residues. Germline CDR1 DFQATT, CDR2 SNEGSKA (reference sequence). The trim removed 6 bases at V and 7 bases at J, leaving 15 bases unmatched. This chain's CDR3 is CSAYASGQGSGEQYF. CDR3 bases: TGCAGTGCCTACGCTTCGGGACAGGGGTCGGGGGAGCAGTACTTC.